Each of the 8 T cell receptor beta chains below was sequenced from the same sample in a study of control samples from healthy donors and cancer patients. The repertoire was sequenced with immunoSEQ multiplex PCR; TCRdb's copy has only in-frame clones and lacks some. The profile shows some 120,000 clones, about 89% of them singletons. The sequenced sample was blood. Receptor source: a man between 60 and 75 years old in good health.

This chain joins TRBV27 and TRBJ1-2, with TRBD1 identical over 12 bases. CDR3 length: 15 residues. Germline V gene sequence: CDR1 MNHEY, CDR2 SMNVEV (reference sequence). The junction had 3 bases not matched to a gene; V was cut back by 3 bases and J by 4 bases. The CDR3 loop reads CASSFGTGGVYGYTF. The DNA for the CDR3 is TGTGCCAGCAGTTTCGGGACAGGGGGCGTCTATGGCTACACCTTC.

As DNA, the CDR3 is TGTGCCAGCAGCTTATTGGGTGGAGTTGGCTACACCTTC. Protein product: CASSLLGGVGYTF. The gene calls are TRBV7-9 and TRBJ1-2; unclear D gene. Per the germline V gene, CDR1 is SEHNR and CDR2 is FQNEAQ (reference sequence). The CDR3 is 13 residues long. V was shortened by 2 bases and J by 7 bases, with 11 bases between the two germline ends. Drawing the rest from reference TRBV7-9 and TRBJ1-2, the complete variable domain is DTGVSQNPRHKITKRGQNVTFRCDPISEHNRLYWYRQTLGQGPEFLTYFQNEAQLEKSRLLSDRFSAERPKGSFSTLEIQRTEQGDSAMYLCASSLLGGVGYTFGSGTRLTVV.

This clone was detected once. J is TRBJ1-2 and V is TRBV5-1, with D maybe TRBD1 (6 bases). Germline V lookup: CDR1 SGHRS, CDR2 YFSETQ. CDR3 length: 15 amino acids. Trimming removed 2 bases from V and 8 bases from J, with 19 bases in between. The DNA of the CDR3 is TGCGCCAGCAGCTTATTGGGGCAGGGGAAGGGCGGCTACACCTTC. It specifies CASSLLGQGKGGYTF.

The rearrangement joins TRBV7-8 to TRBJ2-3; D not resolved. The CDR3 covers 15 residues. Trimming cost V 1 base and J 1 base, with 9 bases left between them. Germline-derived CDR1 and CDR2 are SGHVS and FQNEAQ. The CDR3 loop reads CASSLVGIGTDTQYF. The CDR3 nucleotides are TGTGCCAGCAGCTTAGTGGGAATAGGCACAGATACGCAGTATTTT.

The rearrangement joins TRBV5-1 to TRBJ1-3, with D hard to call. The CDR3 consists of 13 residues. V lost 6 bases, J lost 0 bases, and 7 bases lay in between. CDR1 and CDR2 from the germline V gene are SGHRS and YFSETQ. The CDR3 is CASMAGSGNTIYF. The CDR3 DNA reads TGCGCCAGCATGGCAGGCTCTGGAAACACCATATATTTT.

CDR3 region: CSVLGQYETQYF. The CDR3 DNA follows: TGCAGCGTTCTAGGACAGTACGAGACCCAGTACTTC. The chain combines TRBV29-1 with TRBJ2-5, with D maybe TRBD1 (6 bases). CDR1 SQVTM and CDR2 ANQGSEA come from the germline V gene. V was trimmed by 5 bases and J by 5 bases, leaving 12 bases between them. The CDR3 covers 12 residues. Variable domain in full (rest from reference TRBV29-1 and TRBJ2-5): SAVISQKPSRDICQRGTSLTIQCQVDSQVTMMFWYRQQPGQSLTLIATANQGSEATYESGFVIDKFPISRPNLTFSTLTVSNMSPEDSSIYLCSVLGQYETQYFGPGTRLLVL.

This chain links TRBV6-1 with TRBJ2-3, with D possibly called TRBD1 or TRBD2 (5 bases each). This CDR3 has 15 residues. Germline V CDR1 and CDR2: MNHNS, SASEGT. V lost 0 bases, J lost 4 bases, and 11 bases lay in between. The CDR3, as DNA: TGTGCCAGCAGTGAAGCAGGGACCGCCCCAGATACGCAGTATTTT. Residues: CASSEAGTAPDTQYF.

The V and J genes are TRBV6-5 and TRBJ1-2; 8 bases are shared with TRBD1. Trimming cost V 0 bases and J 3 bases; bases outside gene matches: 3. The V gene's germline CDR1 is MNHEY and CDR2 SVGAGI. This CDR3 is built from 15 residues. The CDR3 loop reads CASSYSTTGDYGYTF. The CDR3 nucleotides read TGTGCCAGCAGTTACTCGACGACAGGGGACTATGGCTACACCTTC.